These 30 T cell receptor beta chains originate from one sample sequenced in a study of cytomegalovirus exposure and HLA in healthy donors. Primers for the PCR totalled 60 Vbeta and 13 Jbeta. Sequenced by immunoSEQ multiplex PCR; TCRdb stores in-frame clones only, minus some. The repertoire includes hundreds of thousands of clones, about 89% of them detected once, and 1% sits in the top ten. The sample taken for sequencing was PBMCs. These TCRs come from a woman aged 18-35 years in good health and CMV-seronegative.

This CDR3 is CASSSDTHQPQHF. CDR3 in DNA: TGTGCCAGCAGCTCGGACACTCATCAGCCCCAGCATTTT. The chain links TRBV7-2 to TRBJ1-5; D may be TRBD1 (5 bases). Germline CDR1 is SGHTA and CDR2 is FQGNSA. The germline V and J ends were trimmed by 4 bases and 5 bases, with 9 bases remaining between them. CDR3 length: 13 residues.

The chain has TRBV7-9 and TRBJ2-5, with D possibly being TRBD2 (5 bases). The CDR3 runs to 14 residues. Between the trimmed V and J ends, which lost 1 base and 5 bases, there was a span of 11 bases. Germline CDR1 SEHNR, CDR2 FQNEAQ (reference sequence). CDR3 residues: CASSLGAPGETQYF. In DNA form, the CDR3 reads TGTGCCAGCAGCTTAGGTGCCCCGGGGGAGACCCAGTACTTC.

The chain employs TRBV30 and TRBJ2-1; D might be TRBD2 (6 bases). V lost 2 bases to trimming and J lost 8 bases, with 22 bases between them. Germline CDR1 is GTSNPN and CDR2 is SVGIG (reference sequence). This CDR3 has 16 amino acids. DNA for the CDR3: TGTGCCTGGAGTCTGCCGTCAAGGTCGACTAGGGATGAGCAGTTCTTC. Amino acid sequence: CAWSLPSRSTRDEQFF.

The V gene is TRBV29-1, the J gene TRBJ2-5, with D possibly being TRBD1 (5 bases). Germline loops: CDR1 SQVTM, CDR2 ANQGSEA. The CDR3 extends over 13 amino acids. CDR3 loop: CSVQGNIGETQYF. CDR3 nucleotides: TGCAGTGTTCAGGGTAATATAGGAGAGACCCAGTACTTC.

The table lists this clone with a count of one. The chain carries TRBV5-1 and TRBJ1-4, with a tentative D call TRBD1 (5 bases). Trimming shortened V by 2 bases and J by 10 bases, and 18 bases separated the two germline ends. The CDR3 length is 15 residues. Germline V gene lookup returns CDR1 SGHRS and CDR2 YFSETQ. The CDR3 DNA sequence: TGCGCCAGCAGCTTATACCAGGGAGGGCAGGGAAAACTGTTTTTT. This sequence encodes CASSLYQGGQGKLFF. The variable domain in full, with the rest retrieved from reference TRBV5-1 and TRBJ1-4, is KAGVTQTPRYLIKTRGQQVTLSCSPISGHRSVSWYQQTPGQGLQFLFEYFSETQRNKGNFPGRFSGRQFSNSRSEMNVSTLELGDSALYLCASSLYQGGQGKLFFGSGTQLSVL.

This sequence joins TRBV7-2 and TRBJ1-2, with TRBD1 matching 7 bases. CDR1 is SGHTA and CDR2 is FQGNSA in the germline V gene. V shed 5 bases and J 4 bases; nucleotides not matched to a gene: 16. The CDR3 is 17 residues long. The chain's CDR3 is CASSQKTGRGGSYGYTF. DNA for the CDR3: TGTGCCAGCAGCCAAAAGACAGGGCGAGGGGGATCCTATGGCTACACCTTC.

The chain combines TRBV5-4 with TRBJ2-5; the D is unclear. V was cut by 3 bases and J by 0 bases, with 9 bases left in between. The germline V gene encodes CDR1 SGHNT and CDR2 YYREEE (reference sequence). CDR3 size: 14 residues. CDR3 in DNA: TGTGCCAGCAGCTCCTTAGAGTACCAAGAGACCCAGTACTTC. Translated: CASSSLEYQETQYF.

V and J are TRBV10-3 and TRBJ2-7, with 8 bases identical to TRBD2. Trimming cost V 2 bases and J 2 bases; bases outside gene matches: 2. Germline CDR1 is ENHRY and CDR2 is SYGVKD. CDR3 length: 14 residues. The CDR3 loop is CAISERGGTYEQYF. CDR3 bases: TGTGCCATCAGTGAGCGCGGGGGGACCTACGAGCAGTACTTC.

Only one count was recorded for this clone. The chain is built from TRBV30 and TRBJ2-7; 12 bases are shared with TRBD2. V lost 3 bases, J lost 4 bases, and 4 bases stayed unmatched. The CDR3 has 14 residues. CDR1 is GTSNPN and CDR2 is SVGIG in the germline V gene (reference sequence). CDR3 coding DNA: TGTGCCTGGAGGACTAGCGGGAGCTGGTACGAGCAGTACTTC. Protein product: CAWRTSGSWYEQYF.

The CDR3 is CASSQGLAAHYEQYF. The CDR3 DNA follows: TGTGCCAGCAGCCAAGGACTAGCGGCCCACTACGAGCAGTACTTC. This chain uses TRBV4-2 with TRBJ2-7; 9 positions agree with TRBD2. V trimming: 1 base; J trimming: 3 bases; junction bases outside the gene matches: 4. This CDR3 contains 15 residues. Germline V CDR1 and CDR2: LGHNA, YNFKEQ.

V usage is TRBV11-2 and J usage is TRBJ2-4, with TRBD1 as a possible D gene (5 bases). Germline assignment: CDR1 SGHAT and CDR2 FQNNGV. Trimming stripped 6 bases from V and 0 bases from J, with 18 bases between. The CDR3 spans 17 residues. The CDR3 DNA reads TGTGCCAGCAGTTCCGGTACAGGCCCTTTAGCCAAAAACATTCAGTACTTC. Protein: CASSSGTGPLAKNIQYF.

The chain uses TRBV10-3 and TRBJ2-7; 8 bases map to TRBD2. The ends lost 5 bases at V and 6 bases at J; junction bases unmatched: 12. CDR3 size: 15 residues. The germline V gene has CDR1 ENHRY and CDR2 SYGVKD. The DNA of the CDR3 is TGTGCCATCAGTATTAGCGGGGAAGCGGTAGCCGAGCAGTACTTC. Its translation is CAISISGEAVAEQYF.

A few counts support this clone. The chain combines TRBV10-1 with TRBJ2-5, with 11 bases that match TRBD1. Trimming took 0 bases from V and 5 from J; bases not matched to a gene: 5. From germline, CDR1 is WNHNN and CDR2 SYGVQD (reference sequence). The CDR3 has 16 amino acids. The CDR3 DNA follows: TGCGCCAGCAGTGAGTCCCGGACAGGGGGCTGGGAGACCCAGTACTTC. Encoded protein: CASSESRTGGWETQYF.

This chain uses TRBV7-6 with TRBJ1-4; the match to TRBD1 covers 7 bases. V shed 5 bases, J shed 8 bases, and the junction held 5 bases outside the gene matches. From germline, CDR1 is SGHVS and CDR2 FNYEAQ. The CDR3 is 13 residues long. CDR3 sequence: CASSHPGGEKLFF. The DNA of the CDR3 is TGTGCCAGCAGCCACCCAGGGGGGGAAAAACTGTTTTTT.

The rearrangement uses TRBV18 and TRBJ1-5; 7 bases are shared with TRBD1. This CDR3 spans 14 amino acids. Germline V CDR1 and CDR2: KGHSH, LQKENI. Trimming removed 9 bases from V and 3 bases from J; junction bases left unmatched: 8. The chain's CDR3 is CASQGGRLNQPQHF. CDR3 coding DNA: TGTGCCAGTCAGGGGGGTAGACTCAATCAGCCCCAGCATTTT.

The rearrangement links TRBV7-2 to TRBJ2-7; a possible D gene is TRBD1 (5 bases). The germline V gene has CDR1 SGHTA and CDR2 FQGNSA. The CDR3 extends over 17 amino acids. V was shortened by 3 bases and J by 5 bases, with 23 bases between the two germline ends. The CDR3 sequence is CASSFIVTAPGYDEQYF. The CDR3 DNA is TGTGCCAGCAGCTTTATAGTCACGGCGCCAGGGTACGACGAGCAGTACTTC.

The chain has TRBV11-2 and TRBJ1-1; maybe TRBD1 (5 bases). V was shortened by 5 bases and J by 5 bases, with 15 bases between the two germline ends. Germline CDR1 is SGHAT and CDR2 is FQNNGV. There are 14 residues in the CDR3. CDR3 sequence reads: CASSQFLGGTEAFF. The DNA of the CDR3 is TGTGCCAGCAGCCAATTCCTCGGGGGAACTGAAGCTTTCTTT.

V is TRBV7-9 and J is TRBJ1-4; 10 positions agree with TRBD1. The germline CDR1 and CDR2 sequences are SEHNR and FQNEAQ (reference sequence). After removal of 5 bases from V and 5 bases from J, the junction contained 2 bases not matched to a gene. This CDR3 is built from 14 residues. The CDR3 coding sequence is TGTGCCAGCAGCACGGGACAGGGGAATGAAAAACTGTTTTTT. This gives the protein CASSTGQGNEKLFF.

The chain carries TRBV5-6 and TRBJ2-7; tentatively, D is TRBD2 (5 bases). The CDR3 is made up of 13 amino acids. V dropped 0 bases and J dropped 4 bases, with 8 bases sitting between them. The germline CDR1 and CDR2 sequences are SGHDT and YYEEEE. CDR3 sequence reads: CASSLGGDYEQYF. The CDR3 nucleotides read TGTGCCAGCAGCTTGGGGGGAGATTACGAGCAGTACTTC.

V and J are TRBV7-6 and TRBJ2-7; D is perhaps TRBD2 (6 bases). Trimming cost V 5 bases and J 0 bases, with 23 bases left between them. Germline V gene lookup returns CDR1 SGHVS and CDR2 FNYEAQ. The CDR3 runs to 18 residues. CDR3 DNA sequence: TGTGCCAGCAGCCAGGGACTGGCAGGGCGACGACCCTCCTACGAGCAGTACTTC. As protein: CASSQGLAGRRPSYEQYF.

This rearrangement joins TRBV4-3 to TRBJ1-2; D possibly corresponds to TRBD1 (6 bases). This CDR3 region has 13 residues. Trimming took 1 base from V and 8 from J, leaving 11 bases between them. From germline, CDR1 is LGHNA and CDR2 YSLEER. CDR3 DNA sequence: TGCGCCAGCAGCCAAGCACAGGGTGACGGCTACACCTTC. This sequence encodes CASSQAQGDGYTF.

This clone came up once. V is TRBV6-1 and J is TRBJ1-2, with D unresolved. Per germline, CDR1 MNHNS and CDR2 SASEGT. The CDR3 spans 11 residues. Trimming removed 6 bases at V and 7 bases at J, with 9 bases between. CDR3 in amino acids: CASSPPPGYTF. The CDR3 DNA sequence: TGTGCCAGCAGCCCTCCTCCTGGCTACACCTTC.

The table lists this clone with a count of one. The chain combines TRBV11-3 with TRBJ1-1; D is perhaps TRBD1 (5 bases). The V gene lost 7 bases and the J gene lost 2 bases, with 23 bases spanning the gap. Germline V lookup: CDR1 SGHNT, CDR2 YENEEA. This CDR3 has 17 amino acids. The CDR3 sequence is CASTTFLGGTSNTEAFF. The CDR3 DNA reads as TGTGCCAGCACCACCTTCCTCGGGGGAACTTCCAACACTGAAGCTTTCTTT.

This chain connects TRBV27 to TRBJ2-1; 10 nucleotides line up with TRBD1. The CDR3 is 16 amino acids. V was pared by 0 bases and J by 6 bases, with 5 bases of the junction left unmatched. Germline CDR1 and CDR2: MNHEY and SMNVEV (reference sequence). The CDR3 here is CASSLSPGTGVNEQFF. The CDR3 region has the DNA TGTGCCAGCAGTTTATCCCCCGGGACAGGGGTCAATGAGCAGTTCTTC.

This chain uses TRBV11-2 with TRBJ2-1, with 14 bases aligning to TRBD2. Germline CDR1 is SGHAT and CDR2 is FQNNGV. The ends lost 5 bases at V and 6 bases at J; junction bases unmatched: 6. The CDR3 sequence is 16 residues long. This CDR3 is CASSHGLAGGGNEQFF. CDR3 sequence (DNA): TGTGCCAGCAGCCACGGACTAGCGGGAGGAGGCAATGAGCAGTTCTTC.

The chain couples TRBV7-9 to TRBJ2-2; D is possibly TRBD2 (6 bases). Between the trimmed V and J ends, which lost 6 bases and 2 bases, there was a span of 10 bases. Germline CDR1 and CDR2: SEHNR and FQNEAQ (reference sequence). CDR3 length: 14 residues. The DNA for the CDR3 is TGTGCCAGCAGGGAGGGAGGAAACACCGGGGAGCTGTTTTTT. Translation: CASREGGNTGELFF.

V and J are TRBV5-5 and TRBJ1-2, with 12 bases aligning to TRBD1. CDR1 SGHKS and CDR2 YYEKEE come from the germline V gene (reference sequence). The V segment lost 2 bases and the J segment 2 bases; nucleotides outside the gene matches: 13. CDR3 size: 19 residues. Here the CDR3 DNA reads TGTGCCAGCAGCTTACCATTAATGGGACAGGGGGCGCCCAACTATGGCTACACCTTC. It yields the protein CASSLPLMGQGAPNYGYTF. The whole variable domain, remainder taken from reference TRBV5-5 and TRBJ1-2, is DAGVTQSPTHLIKTRGQQVTLRCSPISGHKSVSWYQQVLGQGPQFIFQYYEKEERGRGNFPDRFSARQFPNYSSELNVNALLLGDSALYLCASSLPLMGQGAPNYGYTFGSGTRLTVV.

The rearrangement links TRBV27 to TRBJ1-6; TRBD1 might be the D (5 bases). Germline CDR1 and CDR2: MNHEY and SMNVEV (reference sequence). CDR3 size: 14 residues. With 7 bases removed from V and 6 bases from J, the gap between germline ends came to 13 bases. CDR3 sequence reads: CASTHRGINSPLHF. The CDR3 bases are TGTGCCAGCACCCACCGGGGGATTAATTCACCCCTCCACTTT.

The DNA of the CDR3 is TGTGCCAGCAGCGTAGAGGGGTCGGGGGCCAACGTCCTGACTTTC. Protein product: CASSVEGSGANVLTF. The chain combines TRBV9 with TRBJ2-6; tentatively, D is TRBD1 (5 bases). The germline gives CDR1 SGDLS, CDR2 YYNGEE. Trimming left V 0 bases short and J 4 bases short, with 8 bases between. There are 15 residues in the CDR3.

This sequence joins TRBV9 and TRBJ1-6, with TRBD1 as a possible D gene (5 bases). Germline assignment: CDR1 SGDLS and CDR2 YYNGEE. V dropped 4 bases and J dropped 7 bases, with 18 bases sitting between them. This CDR3 is 16 amino acids long. In DNA, the CDR3 is TGTGCCAGCAGCCCCAGCCTGCAGACAGAAAATTCACCCCTCCACTTT. As protein: CASSPSLQTENSPLHF.